A selection of T cell receptor beta chains follows, all from one sample in a study of T cell repertoires in cytomegalovirus infection. Each CDR3 protein gets one entry after TCRdb re-called the reads with MiXCR. Of about 530,000 distinct CDR3 sequences listed, around 27% are singletons. The sequenced material came from PBMCs. These receptor sequences come from a human donor in good health (CMV status not recorded). Some clones in this sample may be carry-over from other donors' samples. Each CDR3 is given with its conserved first and last residue. The D gene is left open where the match is weak. Where a row states a size, it is once, few, many or the class of an expanded clone; other rows omit it.

clone size | D gene | J gene | V gene | CDR3 DNA | CDR3 protein
. | TRBD2 | TRBJ2-7 | TRBV7-6 | TGTGCCAGCAGCCAAGTAGCGGGAGGGCCCGCATACGAGCAGTACTTC | CASSQVAGGPAYEQYF
. | TRBD2 | TRBJ2-3 | TRBV6-6 | TGTGCCACCAATTTTCCTCCCGGGACTAGCCGAAGCACAGATACGCAGTATTTT | CATNFPPGTSRSTDTQYF
few | . | TRBJ2-2 | TRBV28 | TGTGCCAGCAGTTTATGGGCCAACTCAAACACCGGGGAGCTGTTTTTT | CASSLWANSNTGELFF
. | . | TRBJ1-2 | TRBV19 | TGTGCCAGTTCTGCCTCAGGGAGTTCTGGCTACACCTTC | CASSASGSSGYTF
. | TRBD1 | TRBJ1-6 | TRBV27 | TGTGCCAGCAGTTTATTCGGGACAGCCTATAATTCACCCCTCCACTTT | CASSLFGTAYNSPLHF
. | TRBD2 | TRBJ2-3 | TRBV20-1 | TGCAGTGCTAGTGGAATACCGGGACTAGCGGGAGTTATGACAGATACGCAGTATTTT | CSASGIPGLAGVMTDTQYF
. | . | TRBJ1-6 | TRBV19 | TGTGCCAGTAGTCCCCCGGTCGGACTGAGTTATAATTCACCCCTCCACTTT | CASSPPVGLSYNSPLHF
. | TRBD2 | TRBJ2-5 | TRBV7-9 | TGTGCCAGCAGCTTAAGTCTAGCGGGAGACCGGGAGACCCAGTACTTC | CASSLSLAGDRETQYF
few | . | TRBJ2-1 | TRBV19 | TGTGCCAGTAGTATGACCTCCAATGAGCAGTTCTTC | CASSMTSNEQFF
. | TRBD1 | TRBJ2-1 | TRBV5-6 | TGTGCCAGCAGAGAGACAGGGGGCTTTGGCTCCTACAATGAGCAGTTCTTC | CASRETGGFGSYNEQFF
. | . | TRBJ2-5 | TRBV19 | TGTGCCACTTCAGCTGCGAAAGAGACCCAGTACTTC | CATSAAKETQYF